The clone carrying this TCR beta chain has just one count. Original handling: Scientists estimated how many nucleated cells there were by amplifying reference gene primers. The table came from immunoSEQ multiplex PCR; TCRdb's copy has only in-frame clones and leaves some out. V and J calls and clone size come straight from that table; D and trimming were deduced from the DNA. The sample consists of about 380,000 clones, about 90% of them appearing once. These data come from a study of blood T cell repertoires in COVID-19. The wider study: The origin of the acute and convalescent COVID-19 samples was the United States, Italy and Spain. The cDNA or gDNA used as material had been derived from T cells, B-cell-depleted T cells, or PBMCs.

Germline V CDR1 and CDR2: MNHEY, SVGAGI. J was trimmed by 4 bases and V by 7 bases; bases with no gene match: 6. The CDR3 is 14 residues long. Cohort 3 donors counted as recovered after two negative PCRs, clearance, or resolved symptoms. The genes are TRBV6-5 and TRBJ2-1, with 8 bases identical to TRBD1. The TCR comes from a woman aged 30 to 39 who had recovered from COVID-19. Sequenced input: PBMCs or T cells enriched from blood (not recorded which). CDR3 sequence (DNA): TGTGCCAGCAAAGAGGGGACAGGTTACAATGAGCAGTTCTTC. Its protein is CASKEGTGYNEQFF.